This T cell receptor (beta chain) was sequenced in a study of graft-versus-host responses after intestinal transplantation. Of note for this clone: The antigen remains undetermined.

CDR3 length: 16 amino acids. CDR1 is SGDLS, CDR2 YYNGEE, per germline. V was clipped by 4 bases and J by 0 bases, with 14 bases between them. TCRdb keeps only in-frame clones here, not all; method: immunoSEQ multiplex PCR. Among over 70,000 clones listed, about four fifths were seen once. This rearrangement joins TRBV9 to TRBJ2-1; maybe TRBD1 (6 bases). The TCR was taken from a human donor who received an intestinal transplant. The sample here was unstimulated CD8+ T cells sorted from spleen or lymph node cells, taken before intestinal transplant. CDR3 bases: TGTGCCAGCAGCCCCCCGACAGGCAGCTCCTACAATGAGCAGTTCTTC. Amino acid sequence: CASSPPTGSSYNEQFF.